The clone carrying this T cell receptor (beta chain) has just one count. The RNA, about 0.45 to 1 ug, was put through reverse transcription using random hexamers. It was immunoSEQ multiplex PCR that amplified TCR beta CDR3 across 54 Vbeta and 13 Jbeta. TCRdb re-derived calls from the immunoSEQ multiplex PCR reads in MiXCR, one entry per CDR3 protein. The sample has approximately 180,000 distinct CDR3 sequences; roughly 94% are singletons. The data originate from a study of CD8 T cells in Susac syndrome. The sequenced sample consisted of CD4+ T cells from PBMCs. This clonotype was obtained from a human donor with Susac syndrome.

CDR3 in DNA: TGCAGTGCGGAGAGCGGGACTAGCGGGGGGGGTAATGAGCAGTTCTTC. Its translation is CSAESGTSGGGNEQFF. V and J are TRBV20-1 and TRBJ2-1; TRBD2 matches at 16 bases. V lost 6 bases, J lost 7 bases, and 9 bases stayed unmatched. Germline lookup yields CDR1 DFQATT and CDR2 SNEGSKA (reference sequence). The CDR3 runs to 16 residues.